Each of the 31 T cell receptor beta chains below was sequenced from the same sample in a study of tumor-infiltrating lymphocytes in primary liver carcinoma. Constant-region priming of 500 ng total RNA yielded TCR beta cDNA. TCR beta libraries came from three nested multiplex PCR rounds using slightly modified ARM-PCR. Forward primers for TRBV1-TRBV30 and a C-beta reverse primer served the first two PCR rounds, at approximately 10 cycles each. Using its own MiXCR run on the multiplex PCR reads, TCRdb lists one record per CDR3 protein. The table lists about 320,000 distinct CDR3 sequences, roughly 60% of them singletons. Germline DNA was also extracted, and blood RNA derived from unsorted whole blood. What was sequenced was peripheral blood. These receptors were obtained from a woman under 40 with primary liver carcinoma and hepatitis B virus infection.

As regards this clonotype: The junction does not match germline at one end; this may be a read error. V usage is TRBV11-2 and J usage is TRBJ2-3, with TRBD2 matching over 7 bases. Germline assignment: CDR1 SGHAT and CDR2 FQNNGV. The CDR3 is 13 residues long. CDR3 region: CTSSGTCADTQYF. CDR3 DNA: TGTACCAGCAGCGGGACTTGCGCAGATACGCAGTATTTT.

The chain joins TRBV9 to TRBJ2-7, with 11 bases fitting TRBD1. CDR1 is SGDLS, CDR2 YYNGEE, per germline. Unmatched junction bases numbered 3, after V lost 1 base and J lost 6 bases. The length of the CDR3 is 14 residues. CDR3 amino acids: CASSVLGTGGEQYF. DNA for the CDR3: TGTGCCAGCAGCGTACTCGGGACAGGGGGCGAGCAGTACTTC.

CDR3 coding DNA: TGTGCCAGCAGCTTGGCCGGTCTAGTTATCTCCTACAATGAGCAGTTCTTC. This codes for CASSLAGLVISYNEQFF. The V call is TRBV5-4, the J call TRBJ2-1; D remains unclear. The length of the CDR3 is 17 residues. Germline lookup yields CDR1 SGHNT and CDR2 YYREEE (reference sequence). Trimming pared 0 bases from V and 0 bases from J, leaving 13 bases between.

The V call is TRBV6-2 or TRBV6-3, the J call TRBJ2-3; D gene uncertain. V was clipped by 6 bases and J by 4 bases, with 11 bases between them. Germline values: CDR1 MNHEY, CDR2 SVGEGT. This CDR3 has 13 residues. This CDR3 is CASRMDPSDTQYF. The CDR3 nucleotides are TGTGCCAGCAGGATGGACCCGTCAGATACGCAGTATTTT.

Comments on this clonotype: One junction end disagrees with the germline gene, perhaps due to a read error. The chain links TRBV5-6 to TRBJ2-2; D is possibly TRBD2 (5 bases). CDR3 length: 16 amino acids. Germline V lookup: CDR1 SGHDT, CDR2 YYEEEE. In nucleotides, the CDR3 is TGTGCCAGCAGCTACGGAGGAGTGTGGCCCTATGGGGAGCTGCTTTTT. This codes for CASSYGGVWPYGELLF.

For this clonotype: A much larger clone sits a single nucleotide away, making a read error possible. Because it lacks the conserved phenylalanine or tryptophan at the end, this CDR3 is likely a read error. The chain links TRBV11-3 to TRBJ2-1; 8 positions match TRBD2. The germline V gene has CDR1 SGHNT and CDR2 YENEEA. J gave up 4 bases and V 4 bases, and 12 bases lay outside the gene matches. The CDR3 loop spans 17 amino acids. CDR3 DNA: TGTGCCAGCAGCTGGACTAGCCCAACCCACAAATACAATGAGCAGTTCTCC. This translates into CASSWTSPTHKYNEQFS.

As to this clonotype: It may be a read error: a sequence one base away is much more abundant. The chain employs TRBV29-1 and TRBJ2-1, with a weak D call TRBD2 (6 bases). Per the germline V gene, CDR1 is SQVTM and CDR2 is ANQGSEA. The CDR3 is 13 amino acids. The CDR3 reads CSEKRVSYNGQFF. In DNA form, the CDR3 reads TGCAGCGAGAAGCGGGTCTCCTACAATGGGCAGTTCTTC.

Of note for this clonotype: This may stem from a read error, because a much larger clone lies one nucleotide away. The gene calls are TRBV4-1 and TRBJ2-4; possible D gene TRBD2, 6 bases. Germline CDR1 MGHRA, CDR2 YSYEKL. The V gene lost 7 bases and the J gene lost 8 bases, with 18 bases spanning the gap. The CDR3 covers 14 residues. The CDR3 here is CASNQASKRDIQYF. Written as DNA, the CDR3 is TGCGCCAGCAACCAGGCGTCGAAGCGGGACATTCAGTACTTC.

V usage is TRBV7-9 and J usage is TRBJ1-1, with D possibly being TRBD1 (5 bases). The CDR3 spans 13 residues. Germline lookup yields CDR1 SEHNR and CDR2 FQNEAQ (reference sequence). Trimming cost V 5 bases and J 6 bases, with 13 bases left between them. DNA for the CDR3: TGTGCCAGCAGCCTCCGGGGCGCCGCTGAAGCTTTCTTT. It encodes CASSLRGAAEAFF.

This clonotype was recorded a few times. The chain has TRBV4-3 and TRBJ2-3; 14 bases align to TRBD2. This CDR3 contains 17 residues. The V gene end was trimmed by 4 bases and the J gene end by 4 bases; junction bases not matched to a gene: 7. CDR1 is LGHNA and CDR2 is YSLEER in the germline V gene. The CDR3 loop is CASSPVSGLAGADTQYF. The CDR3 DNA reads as TGCGCCAGCAGCCCGGTCTCGGGACTAGCGGGAGCAGATACGCAGTATTTT.

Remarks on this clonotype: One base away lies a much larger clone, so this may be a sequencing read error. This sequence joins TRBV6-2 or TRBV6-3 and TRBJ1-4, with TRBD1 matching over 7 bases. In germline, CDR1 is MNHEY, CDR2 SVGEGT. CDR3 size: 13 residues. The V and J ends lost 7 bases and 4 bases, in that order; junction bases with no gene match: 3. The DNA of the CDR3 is TGTGCCAGCACGACAGGGCTTAATGAAAAACTGTTTTTT. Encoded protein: CASTTGLNEKLFF.

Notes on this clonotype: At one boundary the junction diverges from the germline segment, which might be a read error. The DNA of the CDR3 is TGTGCCGGCAGCTTAATGAGGAATGAGGAGTTCTTC. It yields the protein CAGSLMRNEEFF. The chain recombines TRBV11-2 with TRBJ2-1; D is uncertain. The CDR3 contains 12 residues. The germline V gene has CDR1 SGHAT and CDR2 FQNNGV.

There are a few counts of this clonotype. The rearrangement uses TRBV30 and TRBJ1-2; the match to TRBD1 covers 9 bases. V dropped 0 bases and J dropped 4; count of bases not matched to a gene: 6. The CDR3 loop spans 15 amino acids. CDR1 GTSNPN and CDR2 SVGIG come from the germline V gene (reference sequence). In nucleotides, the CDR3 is TGTGCCTGGAGTGTACGAGGACAGGGGATCTATGGCTACACCTTC. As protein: CAWSVRGQGIYGYTF.

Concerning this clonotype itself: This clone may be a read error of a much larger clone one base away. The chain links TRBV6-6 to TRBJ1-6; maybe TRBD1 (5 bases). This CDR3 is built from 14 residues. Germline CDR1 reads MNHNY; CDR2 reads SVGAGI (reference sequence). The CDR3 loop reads CASSYEGFNSPLLF. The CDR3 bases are TGTGCCAGCAGTTACGAGGGGTTCAATTCACCCCTCCTCTTT.

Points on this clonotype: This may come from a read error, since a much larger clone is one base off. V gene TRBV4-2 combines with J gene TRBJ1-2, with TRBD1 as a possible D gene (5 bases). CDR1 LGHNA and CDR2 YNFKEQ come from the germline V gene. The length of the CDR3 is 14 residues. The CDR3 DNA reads TGTGCCAGCAGCCAAGATTCAGGGATTGGTGGCTACAGCTTC. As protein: CASSQDSGIGGYSF.

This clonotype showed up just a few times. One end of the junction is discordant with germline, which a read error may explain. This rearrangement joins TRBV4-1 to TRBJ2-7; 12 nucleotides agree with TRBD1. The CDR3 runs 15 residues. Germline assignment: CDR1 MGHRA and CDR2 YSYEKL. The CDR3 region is CVSSLNRDRGHEQYF. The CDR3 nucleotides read TGCGTCAGCAGCCTTAACCGGGACAGGGGGCATGAGCAGTACTTC.

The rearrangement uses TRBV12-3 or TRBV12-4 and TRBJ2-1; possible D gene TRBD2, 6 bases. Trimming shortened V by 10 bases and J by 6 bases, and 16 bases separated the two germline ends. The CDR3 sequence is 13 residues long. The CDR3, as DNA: TGTGCCATCCGGGACTGGCGGCCCAATGAGCAGTTCTTC. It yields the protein CAIRDWRPNEQFF.

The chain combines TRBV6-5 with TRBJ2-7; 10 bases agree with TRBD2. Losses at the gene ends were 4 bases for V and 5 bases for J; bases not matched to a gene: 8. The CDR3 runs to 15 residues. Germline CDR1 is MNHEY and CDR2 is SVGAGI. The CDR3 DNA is TGTGCCAGCAGTTCCTCCAGGGGGACTAGCGACGAGCAGTACTTC. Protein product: CASSSSRGTSDEQYF.

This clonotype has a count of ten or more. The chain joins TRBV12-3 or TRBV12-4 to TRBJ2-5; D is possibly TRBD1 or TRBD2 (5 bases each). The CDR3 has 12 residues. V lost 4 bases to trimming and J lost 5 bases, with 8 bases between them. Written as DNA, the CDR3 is TGTGCCAGCAGTTGGGGGTCGGAGACCCAGTACTTC. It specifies CASSWGSETQYF.

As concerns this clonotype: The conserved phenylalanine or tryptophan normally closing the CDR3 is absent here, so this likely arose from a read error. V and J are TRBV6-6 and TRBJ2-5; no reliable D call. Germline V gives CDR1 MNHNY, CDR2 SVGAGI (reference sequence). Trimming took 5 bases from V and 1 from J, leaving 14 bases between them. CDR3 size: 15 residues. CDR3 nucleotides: TGTGCCAGCAGTCCTGGTCTCTCCCTCCAAGAGACCCAGTACCTC. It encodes CASSPGLSLQETQYL.

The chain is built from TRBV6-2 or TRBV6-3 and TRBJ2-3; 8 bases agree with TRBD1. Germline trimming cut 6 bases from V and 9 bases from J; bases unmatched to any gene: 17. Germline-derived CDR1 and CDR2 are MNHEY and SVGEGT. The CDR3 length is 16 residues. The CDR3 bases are TGTGCCAGCAGAACTGGGACAGGCATTAGACGCGGGACGCAGTATTTT. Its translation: CASRTGTGIRRGTQYF.

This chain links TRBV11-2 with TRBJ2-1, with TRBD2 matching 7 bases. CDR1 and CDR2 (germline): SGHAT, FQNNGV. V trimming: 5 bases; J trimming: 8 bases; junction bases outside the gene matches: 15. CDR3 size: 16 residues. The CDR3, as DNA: TGTGCCAGCAGCCCATCAGCGGGGAACTCTTACGATGAGCAGTTCTTC. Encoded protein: CASSPSAGNSYDEQFF. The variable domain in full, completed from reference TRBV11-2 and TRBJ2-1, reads EAGVAQSPRYKIIEKRQSVAFWCNPISGHATLYWYQQILGQGPKLLIQFQNNGVVDDSQLPKDRFSAERLKGVDSTLKIQPAKLEDSAVYLCASSPSAGNSYDEQFFGPGTRLTVL.

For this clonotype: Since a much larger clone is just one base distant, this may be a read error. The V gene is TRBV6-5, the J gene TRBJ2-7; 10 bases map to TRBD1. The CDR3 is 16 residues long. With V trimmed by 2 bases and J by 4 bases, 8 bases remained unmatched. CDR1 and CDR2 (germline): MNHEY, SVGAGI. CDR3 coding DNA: TGTGCCAGCAGTTACCGATCGGGACAGGGGAGGTACGAGCAGTACTTC. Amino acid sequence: CASSYRSGQGRYEQYF.

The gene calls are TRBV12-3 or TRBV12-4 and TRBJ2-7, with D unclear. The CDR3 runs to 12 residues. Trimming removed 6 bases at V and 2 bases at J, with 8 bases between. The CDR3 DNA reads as TGTGCCAGCAGCACCTACGCCTACGAGCAGTACTTC. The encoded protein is CASSTYAYEQYF.

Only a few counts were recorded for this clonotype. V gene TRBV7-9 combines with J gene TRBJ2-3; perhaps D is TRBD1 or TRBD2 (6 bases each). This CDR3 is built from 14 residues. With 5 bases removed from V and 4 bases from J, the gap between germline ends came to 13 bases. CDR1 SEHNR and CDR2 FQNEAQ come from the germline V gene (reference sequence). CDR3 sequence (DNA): TGTGCCAGCAGCCTCTGGGGGGCCGCAGATACGCAGTATTTT. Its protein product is CASSLWGAADTQYF.

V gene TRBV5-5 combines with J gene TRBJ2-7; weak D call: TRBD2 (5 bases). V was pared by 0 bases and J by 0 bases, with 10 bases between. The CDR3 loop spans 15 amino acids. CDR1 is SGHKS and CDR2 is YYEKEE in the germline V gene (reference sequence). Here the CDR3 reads CASSLDFGISYEQYF. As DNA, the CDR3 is TGTGCCAGCAGCTTGGATTTCGGGATCTCCTACGAGCAGTACTTC.

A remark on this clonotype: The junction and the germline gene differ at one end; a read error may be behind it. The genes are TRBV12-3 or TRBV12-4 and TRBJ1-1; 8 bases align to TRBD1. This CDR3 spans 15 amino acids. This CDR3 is CASRLQGGLNAEAFF. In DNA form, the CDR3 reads TGTGCCAGCAGACTACAGGGGGGATTGAACGCTGAAGCTTTCTTT.

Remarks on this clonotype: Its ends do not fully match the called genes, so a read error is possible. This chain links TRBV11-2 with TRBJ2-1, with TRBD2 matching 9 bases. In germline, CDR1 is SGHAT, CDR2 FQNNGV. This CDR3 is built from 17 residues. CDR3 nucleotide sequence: TGTGCCAGCAGCTTAGGGGACTGGCGGGAGGGCCGGGATGAGCAGCTCTTC. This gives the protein CASSLGDWREGRDEQLF.

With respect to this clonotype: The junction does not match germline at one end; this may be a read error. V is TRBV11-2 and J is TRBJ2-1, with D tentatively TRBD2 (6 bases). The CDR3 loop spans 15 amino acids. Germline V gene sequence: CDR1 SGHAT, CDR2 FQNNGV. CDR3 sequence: CASSSGLATYSEQFF. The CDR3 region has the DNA TGTGCCAGCAGCTCGGGTCTAGCGACCTACAGTGAGCAGTTCTTC.

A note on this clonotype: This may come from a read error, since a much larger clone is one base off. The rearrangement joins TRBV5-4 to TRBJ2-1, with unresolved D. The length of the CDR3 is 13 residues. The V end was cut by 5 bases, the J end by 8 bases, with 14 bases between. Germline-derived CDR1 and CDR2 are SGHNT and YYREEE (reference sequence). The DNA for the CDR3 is TGTGCCAGCAGTCCGATAAAAGGCGATGAGCAGTTCTTC. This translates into CASSPIKGDEQFF.

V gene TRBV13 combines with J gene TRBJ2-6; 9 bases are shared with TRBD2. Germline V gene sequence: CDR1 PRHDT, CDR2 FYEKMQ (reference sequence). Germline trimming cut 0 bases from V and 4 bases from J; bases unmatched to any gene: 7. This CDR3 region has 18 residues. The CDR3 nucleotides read TGTGCCAGCAGCTTAGGTCGGACTAGCGTTAAAGGGGCCAACGTCCTGACTTTC. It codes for CASSLGRTSVKGANVLTF.